The 26 T cell receptor beta chains in this list originate from one sample, sequenced in a study of blood T cell repertoires in COVID-19. The repertoire was sequenced with immunoSEQ multiplex PCR; TCRdb's copy has only in-frame clones and lacks some. The data show 150,000 or so clones, with approximately 80% seen just once and roughly 0.6% held by the top ten. Sample: peripheral blood. The receptors were sampled from a man aged 55 to 70 with acute or convalescent COVID-19.

The table lists this clone with a few counts. V is TRBV2 and J is TRBJ1-1; 7 bases are shared with TRBD1. The V gene's germline CDR1 is SNHLY and CDR2 FYNNEI. Germline trimming cut 3 bases from V and 7 bases from J; bases unmatched to any gene: 5. The CDR3 is 13 amino acids. CDR3 in amino acids: CASSDWAGGEAFF. CDR3 nucleotide sequence: TGTGCCAGCAGTGACTGGGCAGGGGGTGAAGCTTTCTTT. The full variable domain, completed using reference TRBV2 and TRBJ1-1, is EPEVTQTPSHQVTQMGQEVILRCVPISNHLYFYWYRQILGQKVEFLVSFYNNEISEKSEIFDDQFSVERPDGSNFTLKIRSTKLEDSAMYFCASSDWAGGEAFFGQGTRLTVV.

This chain links TRBV3-1 (or the pseudogene TRBV3-2) with TRBJ1-2; D possibly corresponds to TRBD1 (5 bases). Germline values: CDR1 LGHDT, CDR2 YNNKEL (reference sequence). This CDR3 comprises 14 residues. The V end was cut by 6 bases, the J end by 4 bases, with 15 bases between. CDR3 DNA: TGTGCCAGCAGTCACGATCGGGGGGGCTATGGCTACACCTTC. It encodes CASSHDRGGYGYTF.

The chain employs TRBV11-2 and TRBJ2-7, with a possible D match to TRBD1 (6 bases). The length of the CDR3 is 15 residues. Trimming removed 4 bases at V and 2 bases at J, with 15 bases between. Germline V CDR1 and CDR2: SGHAT, FQNNGV. CDR3 coding DNA: TGTGCCAGCAGCTCCAGGACAGATGGGGCCTACGAGCAGTACTTC. This sequence encodes CASSSRTDGAYEQYF.

The chain has TRBV3-1 (or the pseudogene TRBV3-2) and TRBJ1-5; TRBD1 aligns across 10 bases. V gave up 1 base and J gave up 4 bases; unmatched junction bases: 4. Germline CDR1 reads LGHDT; CDR2 reads YNNKEL (reference sequence). The CDR3 consists of 16 residues. The CDR3 coding sequence is TGTGCCAGCAGCCAAGGGGACAGGGGTCCTAATCAGCCCCAGCATTTT. Encoded protein: CASSQGDRGPNQPQHF.

This sequence joins TRBV10-3 and TRBJ1-4; no clear D gene. CDR1 is ENHRY and CDR2 is SYGVKD in the germline V gene. This CDR3 has 15 residues. Trimming left V 6 bases short and J 0 bases short, with 11 bases between. The CDR3 DNA sequence: TGTGCCATCAGCCCGACGGAGACAACTAATGAAAAACTGTTTTTT. Protein sequence: CAISPTETTNEKLFF.

The chain has TRBV5-6 and TRBJ2-7; TRBD2 is a possible D gene (6 bases). The ends were cut back, 4 bases at V and 2 bases at J, with 10 bases in the middle. Germline V gene lookup returns CDR1 SGHDT and CDR2 YYEEEE. The CDR3 totals 13 residues. This chain's CDR3 is CASSTGTPYEQYF. CDR3 sequence (DNA): TGTGCCAGCAGCACCGGGACTCCCTACGAGCAGTACTTC. The full variable domain, its missing parts supplied by reference TRBV5-6 and TRBJ2-7, is DAGVTQSPTHLIKTRGQQVTLRCSPKSGHDTVSWYQQALGQGPQFIFQYYEEEERQRGNFPDRFSGHQFPNYSSELNVNALLLGDSALYLCASSTGTPYEQYFGPGTRLTVT.

The chain links TRBV19 to TRBJ1-2; tentative D call: TRBD1 (5 bases). CDR1 LNHDA and CDR2 SQIVND come from the germline V gene (reference sequence). This CDR3 comprises 14 residues. V lost 6 bases and J 8 bases, leaving 19 bases between the germline ends. The CDR3: CASSPGLLGSGYTF. The CDR3 DNA is TGTGCCAGTAGCCCGGGACTCCTCGGGTCAGGCTACACCTTC.

V is TRBV5-1 and J is TRBJ2-7; weak D call: TRBD1 (5 bases). CDR3 length: 14 residues. Trimming left V 5 bases short and J 5 bases short, with 17 bases between. Per germline, CDR1 SGHRS and CDR2 YFSETQ. CDR3 residues: CASRGARVFDEQYF. DNA of the CDR3: TGCGCCAGCAGAGGCGCCAGGGTCTTCGACGAGCAGTACTTC.

In DNA form, the CDR3 reads TGCGCCAGCAGCTTGGATAAGCCACACTATGGCTACACCTTC. Its protein is CASSLDKPHYGYTF. The J gene is TRBJ1-2, the V gene TRBV5-1; D is uncertain. The CDR3 has 14 amino acids. Germline V lookup: CDR1 SGHRS, CDR2 YFSETQ. The ends were cut back, 0 bases at V and 3 bases at J, with 9 bases in the middle.

Details on this clone: The same CDR3 also results from other DNA sequences found in this sample. The chain recombines TRBV9 with TRBJ2-5; D is perhaps TRBD2 (7 bases). Germline CDR1 SGDLS, CDR2 YYNGEE. The V and J ends lost 0 bases and 2 bases respectively, with 11 bases between them. This CDR3 spans 15 amino acids. CDR3 amino acids: CASSVAGGPQETQYF. Written as DNA, the CDR3 is TGTGCCAGCAGCGTAGCGGGGGGCCCACAAGAGACCCAGTACTTC.

The chain links TRBV6-1 to TRBJ1-1; D gene unclear. Trimming pared 4 bases from V and 0 bases from J, leaving 15 bases between. The CDR3 is made up of 16 amino acids. Per the germline V gene, CDR1 is MNHNS and CDR2 is SASEGT. The CDR3 bases are TGTGCCAGCAGTGCCAGCTGGGCGGGGATGAACACTGAAGCTTTCTTT. It encodes CASSASWAGMNTEAFF.

The chain couples TRBV9 to TRBJ2-3; TRBD1 might be the D (6 bases). The length of the CDR3 is 14 residues. V shed 5 bases and J shed 2 bases, with 12 bases lying between them. Germline V CDR1 and CDR2: SGDLS, YYNGEE. The DNA of the CDR3 is TGTGCCAGCAGTCTTGGACAGTCCACAGATACGCAGTATTTT. Translation gives CASSLGQSTDTQYF.

The count of this clone is one. This chain uses TRBV30 with TRBJ1-4, with D uncertain. The CDR3 loop spans 11 amino acids. Trimming left V 0 bases short and J 14 bases short, with 10 bases between. Germline V gene lookup returns CDR1 GTSNPN and CDR2 SVGIG (reference sequence). This CDR3 reads CAWSVQDWLFF. The CDR3, as DNA: TGTGCCTGGAGTGTTCAGGACTGGCTGTTTTTT.

The chain recombines TRBV7-2 with TRBJ2-1; TRBD2 is a possible D gene (6 bases). This CDR3 spans 15 amino acids. Per the germline V gene, CDR1 is SGHTA and CDR2 is FQGNSA. V dropped 5 bases and J dropped 0 bases, with 11 bases sitting between them. CDR3 bases: TGTGCCAGCAGCCGGGAGTTTAGCTCCTACAATGAGCAGTTCTTC. Translating gives CASSREFSSYNEQFF.

The chain recombines TRBV18 with TRBJ1-5; 8 bases are a match to TRBD1. Germline-derived CDR1 and CDR2 are KGHSH and LQKENI. This CDR3 region has 18 residues. Trimming removed 6 bases from V and 0 bases from J; junction bases left unmatched: 13. CDR3 in DNA: TGTGCCAGCTCTCCAGCAGGGTCAGGGGGCTTTAGCAATCAGCCCCAGCATTTT. As protein: CASSPAGSGGFSNQPQHF.

This chain joins TRBV19 and TRBJ2-2; 7 bases are shared with TRBD2. Germline V gene sequence: CDR1 LNHDA, CDR2 SQIVND (reference sequence). V was pared by 7 bases and J by 6 bases, with 11 bases of the junction left unmatched. This CDR3 has 15 amino acids. The CDR3 reads CASKGRQGGAGELFF. CDR3 DNA sequence: TGTGCCAGTAAGGGAAGGCAGGGAGGGGCCGGGGAGCTGTTTTTT.

The genes are TRBV7-2 and TRBJ2-7; D is possibly TRBD1 (7 bases). Germline V lookup: CDR1 SGHTA, CDR2 FQGNSA. This CDR3 has 15 residues. The ends were cut back, 1 base at V and 6 bases at J, with 16 bases in the middle. This CDR3 is CASSLDWAGGREQYF. The CDR3 DNA reads TGTGCCAGCAGCTTAGATTGGGCAGGGGGGCGCGAGCAGTACTTC.

CDR3: CATSTPTGQGRDEQYF. In nucleotides, the CDR3 is TGTGCCACCAGCACACCCACCGGGCAGGGGAGGGACGAGCAGTACTTC. V is TRBV15 and J is TRBJ2-7; weak D call: TRBD2 (7 bases). The CDR3 consists of 16 residues. CDR1 and CDR2 (germline): LNHNV, YYDKDF (reference sequence). V was clipped by 4 bases and J by 5 bases, with 21 bases between them.

The chain employs TRBV9 and TRBJ1-6; D is ambiguous. V gave up 4 bases and J gave up 5 bases, with 10 bases separating them. The CDR3 contains 14 residues. Germline loops: CDR1 SGDLS, CDR2 YYNGEE. This CDR3 is CASSLGINNSPLHF. The CDR3 DNA sequence: TGTGCCAGCAGCTTGGGCATCAATAATTCACCCCTCCACTTT.

The CDR3 reads CASRFPGGGHYQPQHF. The CDR3 DNA sequence: TGTGCAAGTCGCTTCCCCGGCGGGGGGCACTATCAGCCCCAGCATTTT. The chain has TRBV12-2 and TRBJ1-5. TRBV12-2 is marked as a pseudogene. This CDR3 has 16 residues.

This clone was counted a few times. The genes are TRBV3-1 (or the pseudogene TRBV3-2) and TRBJ2-1; TRBD2 aligns across 10 bases. The CDR3 has 15 residues. V was pared by 4 bases and J by 3 bases, with 3 bases of the junction left unmatched. Germline lookup yields CDR1 LGHDT and CDR2 YNNKEL (reference sequence). CDR3 sequence reads: CASSPRLAGYNEQFF. As DNA, the CDR3 is TGTGCCAGCAGCCCGAGACTAGCGGGCTACAATGAGCAGTTCTTC.

This clone was counted a few times. This chain links TRBV4-1 with TRBJ2-2; 14 nucleotides align to TRBD2. Trimming removed 1 base from V and 4 bases from J; junction bases left unmatched: 5. The CDR3 is 18 residues long. Germline V CDR1 and CDR2: MGHRA, YSYEKL. CDR3: CASSQARLAGGRTGELFF. The CDR3 DNA reads as TGCGCCAGCAGCCAAGCAAGACTAGCGGGAGGGCGCACCGGGGAGCTGTTTTTT.

The CDR3: CASSPTDRVGQPQHF. CDR3 coding DNA: TGTGCCAGCAGCCCAACTGACAGGGTCGGTCAGCCCCAGCATTTT. The chain joins TRBV5-8 to TRBJ1-5; 7 bases agree with TRBD1. This CDR3 spans 15 amino acids. Germline V gives CDR1 SGHTS, CDR2 YDEGEE. The J segment lost 6 bases and the V segment lost 4 bases, leaving 10 bases of the junction unmatched.

This sequence joins TRBV21-1 and TRBJ1-4; TRBD1, as called in the table, went unchecked against the DNA. TRBV21-1 is a documented pseudogene. This CDR3 comprises 18 residues. CDR3 loop: CASSKEGTGPRTDEKLFF. The CDR3 nucleotides are TGTGCCAGCAGCAAAGAGGGGACAGGTCCTCGTACGGATGAAAAACTGTTTTTT.

The CDR3 nucleotides are TGTGCCAGCAGCCTCGGCGGCAGCCCCAATGAAAAACTGTTTTTT. It specifies CASSLGGSPNEKLFF. This chain uses TRBV9 with TRBJ1-4; no reliable D call. The CDR3 has 15 amino acids. Trimming took off 4 bases at V and 5 bases at J, with 15 bases between the two ends. Per the germline V gene, CDR1 is SGDLS and CDR2 is YYNGEE.

The J gene is TRBJ1-1, the V gene TRBV2; TRBD1 matches at 9 bases. J lost 5 bases, V lost 4 bases, and 2 bases had no gene match. CDR3 length: 13 residues. Germline loops: CDR1 SNHLY, CDR2 FYNNEI. CDR3 DNA: TGTGCCAGCAGTGCGGGACAGGGAACTGAAGCTTTCTTT. Amino acid sequence: CASSAGQGTEAFF.